This T cell receptor beta chain originates from a study of tissue T cells after allogeneic stem cell transplantation. As for the study in general: Patients with graft-versus-host disease had grafts: four unmodified, three CD34-selected and T-cell-depleted.

Produced via immunoSEQ multiplex PCR; TCRdb's table is partial and in-frame only. The sample has 25,000 to 30,000 clones, about 89% seen once. Germline V gives CDR1 SGHRS, CDR2 YFSETQ. The CDR3 is 13 amino acids. V was clipped by 2 bases and J by 3 bases, with 8 bases between them. The sequence derives from a male donor aged 60 or over who later had graft-versus-host disease after an allogeneic stem cell transplant. This chain uses TRBV5-1 with TRBJ2-5, with a weak D call TRBD1 (5 bases). Here the sequenced sample was blood, taken before transplantation. The CDR3: CASSFVTEETQYF. The CDR3 bases are TGCGCCAGCAGCTTTGTGACAGAAGAGACCCAGTACTTC.